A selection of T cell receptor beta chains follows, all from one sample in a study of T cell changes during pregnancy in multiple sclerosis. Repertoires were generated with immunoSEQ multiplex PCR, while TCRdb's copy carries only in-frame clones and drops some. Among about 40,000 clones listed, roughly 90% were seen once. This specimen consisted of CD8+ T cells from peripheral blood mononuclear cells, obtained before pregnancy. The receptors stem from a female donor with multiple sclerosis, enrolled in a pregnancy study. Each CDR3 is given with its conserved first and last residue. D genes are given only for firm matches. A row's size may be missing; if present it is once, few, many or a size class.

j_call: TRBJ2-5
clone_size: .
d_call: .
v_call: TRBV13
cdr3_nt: TGTGCCAGCAGCACTGGTCGGGGAGGCAAAGAGACCCAGTACTTC
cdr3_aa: CASSTGRGGKETQYF

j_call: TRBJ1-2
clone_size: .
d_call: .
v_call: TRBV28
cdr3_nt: TGTGCCAGCAGTCCAGGGCACCCTAACTATGGCTACACCTTC
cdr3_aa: CASSPGHPNYGYTF

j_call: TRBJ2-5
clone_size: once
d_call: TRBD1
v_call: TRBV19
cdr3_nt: TGTGCCAGTAGTATAGCGACAGGGTACCAAGAGACCCAGTACTTC
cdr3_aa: CASSIATGYQETQYF

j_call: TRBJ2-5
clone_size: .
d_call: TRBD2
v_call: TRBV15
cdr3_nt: TGTGCCACCAGCAGAGTTGGGGACCGACTAGCGGGAGGTTTTTACGGGACCCAGTACTTC
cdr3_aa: CATSRVGDRLAGGFYGTQYF

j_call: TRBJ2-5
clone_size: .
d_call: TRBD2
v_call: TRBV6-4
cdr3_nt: TGTGCCAGCAGTTCTAGCGCGGGGGGCCAAGAGACCCAGTACTTC
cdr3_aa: CASSSSAGGQETQYF

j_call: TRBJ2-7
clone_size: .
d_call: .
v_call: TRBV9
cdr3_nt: TGTGCCAGCAGCGTCGGGGATATGGGCGAGCAGTACTTC
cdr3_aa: CASSVGDMGEQYF

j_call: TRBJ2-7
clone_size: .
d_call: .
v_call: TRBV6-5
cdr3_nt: TGTGCCAGCAGTTACCCGTACGAGCAGTACTTC
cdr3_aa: CASSYPYEQYF

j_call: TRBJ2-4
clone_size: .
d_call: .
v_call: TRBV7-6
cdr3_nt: TGTGCCAGCAGCTTAGACTCTAACATTCAGTACTTC
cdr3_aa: CASSLDSNIQYF

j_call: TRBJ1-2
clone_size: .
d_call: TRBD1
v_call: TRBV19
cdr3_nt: TGTGCCAGCCGGGGGGAAACAGGGGGAAACTATGGCTACACCTTC
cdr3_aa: CASRGETGGNYGYTF

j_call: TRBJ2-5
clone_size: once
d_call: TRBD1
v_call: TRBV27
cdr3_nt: TGTGCCAGCAGGCAATCAGGGGGCTTCGAGACCCAGTACTTC
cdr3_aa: CASRQSGGFETQYF

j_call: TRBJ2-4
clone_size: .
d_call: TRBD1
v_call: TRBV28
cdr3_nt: TGTGCCAGCAGCCATGGGACAGACATTCAGTACTTC
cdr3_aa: CASSHGTDIQYF

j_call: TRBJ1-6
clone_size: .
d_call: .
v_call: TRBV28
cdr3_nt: TGTGCCAGCAGTCCCCTCGGGGAGGCCCTCCACTTT
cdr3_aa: CASSPLGEALHF

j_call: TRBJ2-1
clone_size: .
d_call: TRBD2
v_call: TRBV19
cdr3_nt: TGTGCCAGTAGTCAGGGCGGGAGCTCCTACAATGAGCAGTTCTTC
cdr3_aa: CASSQGGSSYNEQFF

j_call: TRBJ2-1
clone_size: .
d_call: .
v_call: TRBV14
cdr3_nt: TGTGCCAGCAGTCAACTAGGTCCGGTCGATGAGCAGTTCTTC
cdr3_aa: CASSQLGPVDEQFF

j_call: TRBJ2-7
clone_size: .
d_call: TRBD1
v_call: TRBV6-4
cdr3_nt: TGTGCCAGCAGTGGCACATTCCGTCGGCGGGACAGGGGATCCTACGAGCAGTACTTC
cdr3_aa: CASSGTFRRRDRGSYEQYF

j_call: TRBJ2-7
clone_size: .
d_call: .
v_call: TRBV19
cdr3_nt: TGTGCCAGTAGTAGCAGGGGTTGGGGCGAGCAGTACTTC
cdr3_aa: CASSSRGWGEQYF

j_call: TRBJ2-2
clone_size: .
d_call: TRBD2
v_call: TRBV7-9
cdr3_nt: TGTGCCAGCAGCTTAGGACTAGCGCCCGGGGAGCTGTTTTTT
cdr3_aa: CASSLGLAPGELFF

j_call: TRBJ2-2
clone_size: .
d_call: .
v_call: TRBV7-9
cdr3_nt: TGTGCCAGCAGCAAAAGGGACAGGGAGCTGTTTTTT
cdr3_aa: CASSKRDRELFF

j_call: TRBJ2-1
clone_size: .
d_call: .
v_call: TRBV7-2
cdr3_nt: TGTGCCAGCAGCCCCAACCTGACTAGCTCCTACAATGAGCAGTTCTTC
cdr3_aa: CASSPNLTSSYNEQFF

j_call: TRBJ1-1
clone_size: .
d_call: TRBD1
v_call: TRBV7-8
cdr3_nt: TGTGCCAGCAGCTTGGGACCGGGACAGGAAGCTTTCTTT
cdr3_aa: CASSLGPGQEAFF

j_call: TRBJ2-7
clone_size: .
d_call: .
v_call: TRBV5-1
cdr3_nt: TGCGCCAGCAGCAATAACTACGAGCAGTACTTC
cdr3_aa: CASSNNYEQYF

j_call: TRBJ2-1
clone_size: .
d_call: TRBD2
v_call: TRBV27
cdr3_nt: TGTGCCAGCAGTTTACTAGCGGGATCCCAACAGTATGAGCAGTTCTTC
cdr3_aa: CASSLLAGSQQYEQFF

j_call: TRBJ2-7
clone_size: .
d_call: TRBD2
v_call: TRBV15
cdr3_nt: TGTGCCACCAGCAGAGGGACTAGCAGCTCCTACGAGCAGTACTTC
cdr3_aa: CATSRGTSSSYEQYF

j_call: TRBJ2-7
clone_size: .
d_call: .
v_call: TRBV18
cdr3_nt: TGTGCCAGCTCACCCCCCGTGGGGGGATACGAGCAGTACTTC
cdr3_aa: CASSPPVGGYEQYF

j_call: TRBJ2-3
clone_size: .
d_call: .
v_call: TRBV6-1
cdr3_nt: TGTGCCAGCAGTGAAGAAGTGGGGGGTCAAGATACGCAGTATTTT
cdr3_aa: CASSEEVGGQDTQYF

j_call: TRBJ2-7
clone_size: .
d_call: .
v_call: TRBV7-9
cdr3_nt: TGTGCCAGCAGCGACCGACTGAGCTACGAGCAGTACTTC
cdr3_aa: CASSDRLSYEQYF

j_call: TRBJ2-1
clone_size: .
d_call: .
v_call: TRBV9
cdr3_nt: TGTGCCAGCAGCGTAGATGAGAAACGAGGTGAGCAGTTCTTC
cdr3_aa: CASSVDEKRGEQFF

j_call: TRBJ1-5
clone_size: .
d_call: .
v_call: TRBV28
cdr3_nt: TGTGCCAGCAGTTTGGACAGCGGGATTAGCAATCAGCCCCAGCATTTT
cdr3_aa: CASSLDSGISNQPQHF

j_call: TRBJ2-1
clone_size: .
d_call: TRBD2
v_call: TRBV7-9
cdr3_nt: TGTGCCAGCAGCCTAAGGACTAGCGGGAATGCCTACAATGAGCAGTTCTTC
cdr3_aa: CASSLRTSGNAYNEQFF

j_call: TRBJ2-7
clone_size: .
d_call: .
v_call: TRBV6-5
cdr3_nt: TGTGCCAGCAGTTATTTCAGGGATGCCTACGAGCAGTACTTC
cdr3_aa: CASSYFRDAYEQYF

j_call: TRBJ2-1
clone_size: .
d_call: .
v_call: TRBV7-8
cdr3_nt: TGTGCCAGCAGCCCGACCGAAGGGGGGGGTGAGCAGTTCTTC
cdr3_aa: CASSPTEGGGEQFF

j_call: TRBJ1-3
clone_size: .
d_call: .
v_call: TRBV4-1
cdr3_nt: TGCGCCAGCAGCCAAGATGCCCGGGGAAACACCATATATTTT
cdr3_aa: CASSQDARGNTIYF

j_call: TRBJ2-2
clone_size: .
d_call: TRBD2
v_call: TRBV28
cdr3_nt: TGTGCCAGCTTAAGATTACGGGAGGCCACCGGGGAGCTGTTTTTT
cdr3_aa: CASLRLREATGELFF

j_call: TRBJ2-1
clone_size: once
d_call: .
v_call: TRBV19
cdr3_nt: TGTGCCAGTAGTAGCCCTGAGCGAGGCAATGAGCAGTTCTTC
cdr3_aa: CASSSPERGNEQFF

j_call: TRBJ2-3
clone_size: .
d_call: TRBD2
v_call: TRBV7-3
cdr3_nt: TGTGCCAGCGGCCGTGGTAGCGGGAGCACAGATACGCAGTATTTT
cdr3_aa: CASGRGSGSTDTQYF

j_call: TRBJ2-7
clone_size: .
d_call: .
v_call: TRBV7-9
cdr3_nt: TGTGCCAGCAGCCCCAACTTAAAGGGAGGCTACGAGCAGTACTTC
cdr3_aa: CASSPNLKGGYEQYF

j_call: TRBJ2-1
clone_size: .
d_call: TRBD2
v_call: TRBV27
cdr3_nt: TGTGCCAGCAGTTCCTCTAGCGGGAGGGCCTACAATGAGCAGTTCTTC
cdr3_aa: CASSSSSGRAYNEQFF

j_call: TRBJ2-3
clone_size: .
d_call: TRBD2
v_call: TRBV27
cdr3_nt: TGTGCCAGCAGTCCCGTATCACCCCAACTAGCGGGAGAGGGAGGAACAGATACGCAGTATTTT
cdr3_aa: CASSPVSPQLAGEGGTDTQYF

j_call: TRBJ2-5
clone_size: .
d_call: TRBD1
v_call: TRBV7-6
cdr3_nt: TGTGCCAGCAGCCGGACAGGCCAGGAGACCCAGTACTTC
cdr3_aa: CASSRTGQETQYF

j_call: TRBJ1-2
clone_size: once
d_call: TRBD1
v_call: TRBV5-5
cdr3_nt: TGTGCCAGCAGGAAATCGGACAGGACCGGCTATGGCTACACCTTC
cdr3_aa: CASRKSDRTGYGYTF

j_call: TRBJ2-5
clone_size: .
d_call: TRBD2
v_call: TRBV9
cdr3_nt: TGTGCCAGCAGTCTAGCGGGAGCCCAAGAGACCCAGTACTTC
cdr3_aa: CASSLAGAQETQYF

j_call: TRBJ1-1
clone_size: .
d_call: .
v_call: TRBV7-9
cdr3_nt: TGTGCCAGCATCGAGGGATCAGGCACTGAAGCTTTCTTT
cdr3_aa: CASIEGSGTEAFF

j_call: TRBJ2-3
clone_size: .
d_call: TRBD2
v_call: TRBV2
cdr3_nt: TGTGCCAGCAGGATGGAGGGAGGGTACACAGATACGCAGTATTTT
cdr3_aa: CASRMEGGYTDTQYF

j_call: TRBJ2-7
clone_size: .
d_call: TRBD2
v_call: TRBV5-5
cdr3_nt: TGTGCCAGCAGCTTGGGGGGACTAGCCCCGTTCGAGCAGTACTTC
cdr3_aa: CASSLGGLAPFEQYF

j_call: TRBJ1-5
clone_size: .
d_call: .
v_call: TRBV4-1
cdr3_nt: TGCGCCAGCAGCCAAGCGGGGGTCGCCCCGAGGAATCAGCCCCAGCATTTT
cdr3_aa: CASSQAGVAPRNQPQHF

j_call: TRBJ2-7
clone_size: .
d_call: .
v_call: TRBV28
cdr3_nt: TGTGCCAGCAGTAACAGGGTTTGGTCGGTCCACGAGCAGTACTTC
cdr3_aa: CASSNRVWSVHEQYF

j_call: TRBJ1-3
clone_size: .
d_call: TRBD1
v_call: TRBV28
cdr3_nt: TGTGCCAGCAGTAGCACAGGGGGGGAATCTGGAAACACCATATATTTT
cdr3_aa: CASSSTGGESGNTIYF

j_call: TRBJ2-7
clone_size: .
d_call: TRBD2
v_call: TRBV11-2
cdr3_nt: TGTGCCAGCAGCTGGGGACTAGCGTCCTACGAGCAGTACTTC
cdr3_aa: CASSWGLASYEQYF

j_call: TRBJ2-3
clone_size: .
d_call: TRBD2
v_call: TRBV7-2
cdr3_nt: TGTGCCAGCAGCTTACTAGCGGGAGGCACAGATACGCAGTATTTT
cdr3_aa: CASSLLAGGTDTQYF

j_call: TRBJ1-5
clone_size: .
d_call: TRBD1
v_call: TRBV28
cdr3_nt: TGTGCCAGCAATGACAGGGCCCCTCATCAGCCCCAGCATTTT
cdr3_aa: CASNDRAPHQPQHF

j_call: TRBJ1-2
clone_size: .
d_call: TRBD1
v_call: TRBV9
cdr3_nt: TGTGCCAGCAGCCCGGGGACAGAACCCTATGGCTACACCTTC
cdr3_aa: CASSPGTEPYGYTF

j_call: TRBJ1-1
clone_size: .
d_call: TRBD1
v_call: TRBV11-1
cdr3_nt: TGTGCCAGCAGCCCGACAGGGTTTAACACTGAAGCTTTCTTT
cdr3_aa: CASSPTGFNTEAFF

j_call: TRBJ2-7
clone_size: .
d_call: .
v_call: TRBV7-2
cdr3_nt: TGTGCCAGCAGCCCACCGGGGGTATTGTGCCACGAGCAGTACTTC
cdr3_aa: CASSPPGVLCHEQYF

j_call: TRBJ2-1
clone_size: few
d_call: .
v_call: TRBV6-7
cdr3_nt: TGTGCCAGCAGTTACTCGAATCACAGCTACAATGAGCAGTTCTTC
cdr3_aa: CASSYSNHSYNEQFF

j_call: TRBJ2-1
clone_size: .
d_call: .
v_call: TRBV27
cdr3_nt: TGTGCCAGCAGGGGACATTTTGCCGATGAGCAGTTCTTC
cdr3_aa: CASRGHFADEQFF

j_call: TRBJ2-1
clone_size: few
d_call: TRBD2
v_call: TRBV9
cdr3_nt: TGTGCCAGCAGCGTAGCCGGGACTAGCGGGAGGAATGAGCAGTTCTTC
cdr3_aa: CASSVAGTSGRNEQFF